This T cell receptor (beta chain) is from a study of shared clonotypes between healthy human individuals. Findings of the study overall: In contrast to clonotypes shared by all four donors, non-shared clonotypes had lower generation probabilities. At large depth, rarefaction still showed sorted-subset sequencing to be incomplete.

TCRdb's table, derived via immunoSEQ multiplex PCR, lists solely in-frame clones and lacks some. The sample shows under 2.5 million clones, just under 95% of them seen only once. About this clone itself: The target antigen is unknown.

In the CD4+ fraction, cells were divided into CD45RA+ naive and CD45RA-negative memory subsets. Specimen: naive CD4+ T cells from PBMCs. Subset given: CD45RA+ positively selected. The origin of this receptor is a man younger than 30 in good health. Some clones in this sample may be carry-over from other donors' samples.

CDR3 sequence: CASSAFRAGANVLTF. CDR3 sequence (DNA): TGTGCCAGCTCAGCTTTCAGGGCTGGGGCCAACGTCCTGACTTTC. The J gene is TRBJ2-6, the V gene TRBV18; possible D gene TRBD1, 5 bases. CDR3 size: 15 residues. Germline V gene lookup returns CDR1 KGHSH and CDR2 LQKENI. V lost 5 bases, J lost 2 bases, and 10 bases lay in between.